This T cell receptor beta chain was recorded in a study of vaccination and CD4 T cells after COVID-19. At the Johns Hopkins FTIC core, DNA taken from cultured CD4+ T cells was sequenced by way of the Oncomine TCR Beta short-read assay. Once CD4+ T cells had been cultured, genomic DNA was extracted from them. A single record per CDR3 protein comes from TCRdb applying MiXCR to the PCR reads. The sample holds 15,000 or so distinct CDR3 sequences, 45% to 65% seen once. Findings and caveats of the study: Spike mono-reactivity was shown by 304 of 307 vaccine-specific clones in convalescent patients.

Indicated treatment: roughly 11-day PBMC culture with coronavirus spike peptide pools or control peptides (ViraFEST assay). CD4+ T cells were isolated by negative selection after approximately eleven days of culture. With respect to this clonotype: The antigen remains unidentified.

Trimming stripped 2 bases from V and 2 bases from J, with 8 bases between. The CDR3 consists of 14 residues. CDR1 and CDR2 (germline): MNHNS, SASEGT. This clonotype originated in a human donor who had recovered from COVID-19. V gene TRBV6-1 combines with J gene TRBJ2-3; tentatively, D is TRBD1 or TRBD2 (5 bases each). The material sequenced was CD4+ T cells from blood, cultured in vitro. The CDR3 loop reads CASSEWGYTDTQYF. For the CDR3, the DNA is TGTGCCAGCAGTGAATGGGGGTACACAGATACGCAGTATTTT.